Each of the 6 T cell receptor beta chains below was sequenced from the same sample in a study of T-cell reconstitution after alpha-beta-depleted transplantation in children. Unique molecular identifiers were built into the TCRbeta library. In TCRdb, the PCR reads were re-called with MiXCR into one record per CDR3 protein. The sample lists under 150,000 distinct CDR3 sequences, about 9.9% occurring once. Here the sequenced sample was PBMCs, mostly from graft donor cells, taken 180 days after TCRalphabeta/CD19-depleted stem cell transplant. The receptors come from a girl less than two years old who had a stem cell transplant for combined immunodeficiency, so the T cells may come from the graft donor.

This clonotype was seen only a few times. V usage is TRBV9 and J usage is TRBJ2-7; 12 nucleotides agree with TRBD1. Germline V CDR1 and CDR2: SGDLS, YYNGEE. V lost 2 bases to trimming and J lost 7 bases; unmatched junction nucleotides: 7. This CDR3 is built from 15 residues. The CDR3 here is CASSVGTGGLREQYF. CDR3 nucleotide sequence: TGTGCCAGCAGCGTGGGGACAGGGGGCCTGAGGGAGCAGTACTTC.

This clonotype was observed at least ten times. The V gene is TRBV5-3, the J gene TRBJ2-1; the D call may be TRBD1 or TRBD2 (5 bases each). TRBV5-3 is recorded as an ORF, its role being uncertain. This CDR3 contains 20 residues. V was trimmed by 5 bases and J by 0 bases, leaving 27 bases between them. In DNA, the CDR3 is TGTGCCAGAAGTTCCTCCCCCGAGGGACGGGACCCATTCTCCTACAATGAGCAGTTCTTC. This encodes CARSSSPEGRDPFSYNEQFF.

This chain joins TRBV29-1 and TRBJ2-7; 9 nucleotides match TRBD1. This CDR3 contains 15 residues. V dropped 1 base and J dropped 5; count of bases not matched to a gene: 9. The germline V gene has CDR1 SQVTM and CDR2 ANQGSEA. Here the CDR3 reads CSVEVAGQGRDEQYF. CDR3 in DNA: TGCAGCGTTGAAGTCGCGGGACAGGGAAGGGACGAGCAGTACTTC.

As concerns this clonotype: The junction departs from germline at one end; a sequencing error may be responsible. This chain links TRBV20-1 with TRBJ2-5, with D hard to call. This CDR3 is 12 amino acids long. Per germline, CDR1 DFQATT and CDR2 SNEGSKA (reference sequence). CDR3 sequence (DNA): TGCAGTGCCCTTTCAACCTCAGAGAACCAGTACTTC. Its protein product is CSALSTSENQYF.

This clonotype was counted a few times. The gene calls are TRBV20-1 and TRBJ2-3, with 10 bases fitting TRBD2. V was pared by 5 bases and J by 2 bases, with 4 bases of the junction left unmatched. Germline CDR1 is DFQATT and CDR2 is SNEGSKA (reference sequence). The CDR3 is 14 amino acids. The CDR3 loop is CSAQTSGLTDTQYF. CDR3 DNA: TGCAGTGCTCAGACTAGCGGGCTCACAGATACGCAGTATTTT.

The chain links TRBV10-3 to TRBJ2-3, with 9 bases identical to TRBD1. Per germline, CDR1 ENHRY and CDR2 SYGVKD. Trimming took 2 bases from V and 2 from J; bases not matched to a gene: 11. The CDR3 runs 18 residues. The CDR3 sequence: CAISERDTGTGFTDTQYF. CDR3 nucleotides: TGTGCCATCAGTGAGCGGGACACCGGGACAGGGTTCACAGATACGCAGTATTTT.